The clone carrying this T cell receptor beta chain was counted at least ten times. The data derive from a study of molecular identifiers for immune sequencing clone quantification. After removal of 5 bases from V and 5 bases from J, the junction contained 12 bases not matched to a gene. This CDR3 is 16 amino acids long. In TCRdb, the PCR reads were re-called with MiXCR into one record per CDR3 protein. The repertoire holds 45,000 to 65,000 distinct CDR3 sequences, with around 25% as singletons. The chain employs TRBV12-3 or TRBV12-4 and TRBJ2-3, with 8 bases lining up with TRBD2. Input material: naive CD8+ T cells from blood, with Jurkat cell RNA spiked in. Subset indicated: FACS-sorted CD8+CD4-CCR7+CD45RA+ naive T cells. This clonotype was sampled from a human donor in good health. Some libraries in this study had Jurkat cell RNA spiked in. The chain's CDR3 is CASSPSAGAGKDTQYF. Written as DNA, the CDR3 is TGTGCCAGCAGTCCCTCAGCGGGGGCCGGGAAAGATACGCAGTATTTT.